These T cell receptor beta chains were read from a single sample in a study of response to subunit inactivated influenza vaccine. TCRdb ran MiXCR on the RT-PCR reads and lists one entry per CDR3 protein. Of hundreds of thousands of distinct CDR3 sequences listed, around 16% are singletons. The sequences come from PBMCs from blood, collected approximately 12 days after vaccination. These TCRs come from a man between 50 and 59 years old who received an inactivated influenza vaccine. Each CDR3 is given with its conserved first and last residue. Fields, in order: clone size, J gene, D gene, V gene, CDR3 protein, CDR3 DNA. The D gene is left open where the match is weak. Size tells how often a clone was seen (once, few, many) or the class of an expanded clone, and some rows leave it out.

. TRBJ2-2 . TRBV6-2/TRBV6-3 CASSYSRGAPTGELFF TGTGCCAGCAGTTACTCAAGGGGCGCGCCCACCGGGGAGCTGTTTTTT
. TRBJ2-2 . TRBV25-1 CASSDPRTTTTGELFF TGTGCCAGCAGTGACCCCCGGACTACCACCACCGGGGAGCTGTTTTTT
few TRBJ1-2 . TRBV28 CASSSYRFYGYTF TGTGCCAGCAGTTCATACAGGTTCTATGGCTACACCTTC
. TRBJ2-7 . TRBV27 CASRQKNSYEQYF TGTGCCAGCAGACAAAAGAACTCCTACGAGCAGTACTTC
. TRBJ1-2 . TRBV19 CASSILSGTTTF TGTGCCAGTAGTATTTTGTCGGGCACCACCACCTTC
. TRBJ1-2 . TRBV20-1 CSAVLGDGYTF TGCAGTGCTGTCCTAGGGGATGGCTACACCTTC
few TRBJ2-5 . TRBV7-9 CASSPLSRMETQYF TGTGCCAGCAGCCCCCTAAGCAGAATGGAGACCCAGTACTTC
few TRBJ1-4 . TRBV5-1 CASSQGPANEKLFF TGCGCCAGCAGTCAGGGTCCGGCTAATGAAAAACTGTTTTTT
few TRBJ2-2 . TRBV9 CASSVGGSTGELFF TGTGCCAGCAGCGTAGGTGGGAGCACCGGGGAGCTGTTTTTT
. TRBJ1-2 . TRBV6-5 CASSSVQGYYGYTF TGTGCCAGCAGTTCCGTTCAGGGGTACTATGGCTACACCTTC
many TRBJ2-2 . TRBV20-1 CSARDSTPQTITGELFF TGCAGTGCTAGAGATAGCACACCCCAAACGATCACCGGGGAGCTGTTTTTT
many TRBJ2-7 TRBD1 TRBV6-1 CASSRQGLSYEQYF TGTGCCAGCAGTCGACAGGGGCTCTCCTACGAGCAGTACTTC
many TRBJ2-5 . TRBV5-1 CASSLYPGAEKTQYF TGCGCCAGCAGCTTGTACCCGGGAGCGGAGAAGACCCAGTACTTC
. TRBJ2-7 . TRBV7-2 CASSFIIGTSYEQYF TGTGCCAGCAGCTTCATAATCGGGACATCCTACGAGCAGTACTTC
. TRBJ2-3 . TRBV4-2 CASSQTAGPDTQYF TGTGCCAGCAGCCAAACGGCGGGGCCAGATACGCAGTATTTT
few TRBJ2-3 . TRBV20-1 CSASSGNTDTQYF TGCAGTGCTAGTTCGGGAAACACAGATACGCAGTATTTT
. TRBJ2-3 . TRBV12-3/TRBV12-4 CASSLARLTDTQYF TGTGCCAGCAGTTTAGCGCGGCTGACAGATACGCAGTATTTT
. TRBJ2-2 TRBD2 TRBV6-5 CASSSPTSGSSTGELFF TGTGCCAGCAGTTCCCCGACTAGCGGGAGCTCCACCGGGGAGCTGTTTTTT
few TRBJ2-7 TRBD2 TRBV4-2 CASSRLAGDPLF TGTGCCAGCAGCCGATTAGCGGGGGATCCTTTGTTC
. TRBJ2-1 TRBD1 TRBV27 CASSWTGHAIYEQFF TGTGCCAGCAGTTGGACAGGGCATGCAATATATGAGCAGTTCTTC
. TRBJ2-5 . TRBV6-1 CAGGYWTQYF TGTGCCGGCGGATATTGGACCCAGTACTTC
. TRBJ1-6 . TRBV4-2 CASSQIGTGNSPLHF TGTGCCAGCAGCCAAATTGGGACGGGAAATTCACCCCTCCACTTC
. TRBJ2-3 . TRBV5-1 CASSSLPSTATDTQYF TGCGCCAGCAGCTCCCTACCCTCGACAGCCACAGATACGCAGTATTTT
. TRBJ1-2 . TRBV20-1 CSASGDQTYGYTF TGCAGTGCTAGTGGAGATCAAACGTATGGCTACACCTTC
. TRBJ2-7 . TRBV6-1 CASSYRGGGGSYEQYF TGTGCCAGTTCCTACAGGGGCGGAGGGGGCTCCTACGAGCAGTACTTC
. TRBJ2-7 . TRBV28 CASSFAKSYEKYF TGTGCCAGCAGTTTTGCTAAATCCTACGAGAAGTACTTC
few TRBJ2-1 TRBD1 TRBV10-3 CAISTGGRGSYNEQFF TGTGCCATCAGTACAGGGGGCCGGGGATCCTACAATGAGCAGTTCTTC
few TRBJ2-5 . TRBV15 CATSRDGNEETQYF TGTGCCACCAGCAGAGATGGGAACGAAGAGACCCAGTACTTC
few TRBJ2-7 . TRBV9 CASSPHSGQGYEQYF TGTGCCAGCAGCCCCCACTCAGGGCAAGGCTACGAGCAGTACTTC
. TRBJ2-3 . TRBV20-1 CSAPPAPGVEDTQYF TGCAGTGCTCCCCCGGCCCCCGGTGTGGAAGATACGCAGTATTTT
few TRBJ2-7 . TRBV4-1 CASSQAPETTAYEQYF TGCGCCAGCAGCCAAGCACCAGAGACAACTGCCTACGAGCAGTACTTC
. TRBJ1-1 TRBD1 TRBV12-3/TRBV12-4 CASRTGAEAFF TGTGCCAGCAGAACAGGGGCTGAAGCTTTCTTT
. TRBJ2-7 . TRBV5-1 CASSLGGLSMGYEQYF TGCGCCAGCAGCTTGGGCGGGTTGTCCATGGGCTACGAGCAGTACTTC
. TRBJ2-7 . TRBV15 CATSSTEETYEQYF TGTGCCACCAGCAGTACGGAAGAAACCTACGAGCAGTACTTC
. TRBJ2-3 . TRBV6-1 CASSEWGSDYTDTQYF TGTGCCAGCAGTGAATGGGGCAGCGATTACACAGATACGCAGTATTTT
. TRBJ2-1 . TRBV29-1 CSVEKGSPNEQFF TGCAGCGTTGAGAAAGGATCCCCCAATGAGCAGTTCTTC
. TRBJ1-6 . TRBV6-1 CASSRQDNNSPLHF TGTGCCAGCAGTCGTCAGGACAATAATTCACCCCTCCACTTT
few TRBJ2-7 . TRBV12-3/TRBV12-4 CASSLGSRSSYEQYF TGTGCCAGCAGTTTAGGGAGTCGGAGCTCCTACGAGCAGTACTTC
few TRBJ2-2 . TRBV4-3 CASSQDKGDWTTNTGELFF TGCGCCAGCAGCCAAGATAAGGGGGACTGGACTACGAACACCGGGGAGCTGTTTTTT
few TRBJ2-5 . TRBV7-9 CASSSTFGPLETQYF TGTGCCAGCAGCTCGACATTCGGGCCTTTGGAGACCCAGTACTTC
. TRBJ1-2 . TRBV4-1 CASSQDGYKGSYGYTF TGCGCCAGCAGCCAAGATGGATATAAGGGGAGCTATGGCTACACCTTC
few TRBJ1-4 . TRBV18 CASSPRQADVIEKLFF TGTGCCAGCTCACCGCGACAGGCGGACGTGATTGAAAAACTGTTTTTT